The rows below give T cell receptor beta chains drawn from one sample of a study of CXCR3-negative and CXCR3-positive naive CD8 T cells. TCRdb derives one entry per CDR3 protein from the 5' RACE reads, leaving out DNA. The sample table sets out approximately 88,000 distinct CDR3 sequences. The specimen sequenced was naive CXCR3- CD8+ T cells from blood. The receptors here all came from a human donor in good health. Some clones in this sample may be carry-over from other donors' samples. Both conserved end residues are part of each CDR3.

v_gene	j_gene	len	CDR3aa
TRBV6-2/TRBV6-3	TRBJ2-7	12	CASSYSHREQYF
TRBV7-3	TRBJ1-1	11	CASSQDGEAFF
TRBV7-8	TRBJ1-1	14	CASSLVEGDTEAFF
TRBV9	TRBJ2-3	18	CASSPRVGGETYTDTQYF
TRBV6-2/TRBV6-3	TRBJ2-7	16	CASSYSPGTGSYEQYF
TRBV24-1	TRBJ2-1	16	CATSDLPGGSYNEQFF
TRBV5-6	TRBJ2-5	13	CASSSTGEETQYF
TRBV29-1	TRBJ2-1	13	CSVRDRDYNEQFF
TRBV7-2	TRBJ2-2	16	CASEGIAGGRTGELFF
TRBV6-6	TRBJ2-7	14	CASSYYAGAYEQYF
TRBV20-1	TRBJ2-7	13	CSASSLESYEQYF
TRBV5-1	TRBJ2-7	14	CASSLESDGYEQYF
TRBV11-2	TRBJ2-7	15	CASSLSLGETYEQYF
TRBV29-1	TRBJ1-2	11	CSVVQDYGYTF
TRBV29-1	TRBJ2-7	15	CSVEVSGSLTYEQYF
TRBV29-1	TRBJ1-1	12	CSVERLNTEAFF
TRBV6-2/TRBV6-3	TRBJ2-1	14	CASSISWTNNEQFF
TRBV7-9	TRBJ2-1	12	CASSIGNNEQFF
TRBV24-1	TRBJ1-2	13	CATSDLGIGGYTF
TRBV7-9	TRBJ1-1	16	CASSPTPGQMNTEAFF
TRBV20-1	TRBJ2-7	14	CSAPPLAGNYEQYF
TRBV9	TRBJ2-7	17	CASSVAPFAGGQYEQYF
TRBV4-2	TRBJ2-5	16	CASSQEGDRPQETQYF
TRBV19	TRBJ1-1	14	CASIGSESNTEAFF
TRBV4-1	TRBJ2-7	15	CASSQFIDRIYEQYF
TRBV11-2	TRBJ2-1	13	CASSLVGNDEQFF
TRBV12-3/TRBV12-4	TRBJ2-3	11	CATQGTDTQYF
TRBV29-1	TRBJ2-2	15	CSVEDRSRGTGELFF
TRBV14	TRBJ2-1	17	CASSQDLWDGKGNEQFF
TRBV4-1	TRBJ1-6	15	CASSQVLRAHSPLHF
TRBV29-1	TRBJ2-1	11	CSQGTYNEQFF
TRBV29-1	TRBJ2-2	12	CSVLGPGGELFF
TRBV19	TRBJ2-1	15	CASRLFKSSYNEQFF
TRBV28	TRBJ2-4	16	CASSITGDDPKNIQYF
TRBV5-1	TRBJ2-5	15	CASSLSQGSQETQYF
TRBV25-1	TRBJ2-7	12	CASSLKGGEEYF
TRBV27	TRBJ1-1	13	CASSIQGNTEAFF
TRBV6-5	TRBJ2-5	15	CASSYTNGNQETQYF
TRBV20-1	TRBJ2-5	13	CSARVTANVAQYF